A single sample gave rise to the 21 T cell receptor beta chains below, sequenced in a study of human T cells and chemical hapten exposure. Time point of the sample: pre-sensitization, week 0. Treatment reported: therapeutic diphenylcyclopropenone sensitization with weekly scalp DPC. Each CDR3 protein gets one entry after TCRdb re-called the RACE reads with MiXCR. The sample holds about 42,000 distinct CDR3 sequences, approximately 13% seen once. The sample consisted of whole blood, taken in connection with sensitization to the hapten diphenylcyclopropenone (DPC). The source of these receptors is a woman between 25 and 40 years old with alopecia areata. Some clones in this sample may be carry-over from other donors' samples.

This clonotype was counted at least ten times. This sequence joins TRBV28 and TRBJ1-5; maybe TRBD1 (5 bases). The ends were cut back, 2 bases at V and 7 bases at J, with 12 bases in the middle. The germline V gene encodes CDR1 MDHEN and CDR2 SYDVKM. The CDR3 contains 14 residues. CDR3 protein: CASSLGGSGQPQHF. The CDR3, as DNA: TGTGCCAGCAGTTTAGGGGGATCCGGCCAGCCCCAGCATTTT.

This chain uses TRBV3-1 with TRBJ2-5; D unresolved. There are 11 residues in the CDR3. Germline loops: CDR1 LGHDT, CDR2 YNNKEL (reference sequence). The V end lost 0 bases, the J end lost 14 bases, and 10 bases lay between the germline ends. This CDR3 is CASSQDERPYF. The CDR3 DNA reads TGTGCCAGCAGCCAAGATGAAAGGCCCTACTTC.

Many counts were recorded for this clonotype. The gene calls are TRBV28 and TRBJ2-1; D not resolved. This CDR3 has 12 residues. The V end was cut by 6 bases, the J end by 7 bases, with 10 bases between. Germline CDR1 MDHEN, CDR2 SYDVKM. The CDR3 is CASSSFGNEQFF. CDR3 sequence (DNA): TGTGCCAGCAGCTCTTTTGGGAATGAGCAGTTCTTC. The whole variable domain, remainder taken from reference TRBV28 and TRBJ2-1, is DVKVTQSSRYLVKRTGEKVFLECVQDMDHENMFWYRQDPGLGLRLIYFSYDVKMKEKGDIPEGYSVSREKKERFSLILESASTNQTSMYLCASSSFGNEQFFGPGTRLTVL.

This clonotype was found a few times. This rearrangement joins TRBV28 to TRBJ1-1; no clear D. Deletions cut 1 base from V and 11 bases from J, with 8 bases between. The CDR3 loop spans 11 amino acids. CDR1 and CDR2 (germline): MDHEN, SYDVKM. This CDR3 is CASSLSFVAFF. In DNA form, the CDR3 reads TGTGCCAGCAGTTTATCTTTCGTTGCTTTCTTT.

This clonotype was seen ten or more times. V is TRBV9 and J is TRBJ2-5, with TRBD2 identical over 9 bases. Germline values: CDR1 SGDLS, CDR2 YYNGEE. V gave up 0 bases and J gave up 3 bases; unmatched junction bases: 6. This CDR3 spans 16 amino acids. The CDR3 DNA follows: TGTGCCAGCAGCGTAGGACTAGCGGAGCTGGAAGAGACCCAGTACTTC. Residues: CASSVGLAELEETQYF.

This clonotype occurred many times. One end of the junction does not line up with germline, which may come from a read error. The chain combines TRBV10-3 with TRBJ1-2; tentatively, D is TRBD1 (6 bases). Germline V gives CDR1 ENHRY, CDR2 SYGVKD. This CDR3 contains 11 residues. CDR3 coding DNA: TGTGCCATCAATGAGTCCGGGGGCCGGACCTTC. This codes for CAINESGGRTF.

The chain uses TRBV29-1 and TRBJ2-5, with 14 nucleotides matching TRBD2. Germline lookup yields CDR1 SQVTM and CDR2 ANQGSEA. The length of the CDR3 is 13 residues. V shed 6 bases, J shed 5 bases, and the junction held 2 bases outside the gene matches. In nucleotides, the CDR3 is TGCAGCGTGGGACTAGCGGGAGCCGAGACCCAGTACTTC. Residues: CSVGLAGAETQYF. The variable domain in full, completed from reference TRBV29-1 and TRBJ2-5, reads SAVISQKPSRDICQRGTSLTIQCQVDSQVTMMFWYRQQPGQSLTLIATANQGSEATYESGFVIDKFPISRPNLTFSTLTVSNMSPEDSSIYLCSVGLAGAETQYFGPGTRLLVL.

The chain recombines TRBV7-9 with TRBJ2-3; tentatively, D is TRBD1 (7 bases). Trimming stripped 5 bases from V and 0 bases from J, with 21 bases between. The CDR3 is 18 amino acids. Germline CDR1 and CDR2: SEHNR and FQNEAQ (reference sequence). CDR3 coding DNA: TGTGCCAGCAGCCCACGAGCTATGACAGGGACTAGCACAGATACGCAGTATTTT. This translates into CASSPRAMTGTSTDTQYF.

This clonotype came up many times. The chain combines TRBV3-1 with TRBJ2-4, with 9 bases identical to TRBD2. CDR1 LGHDT and CDR2 YNNKEL come from the germline V gene (reference sequence). V was pared by 4 bases and J by 5 bases, with 9 bases of the junction left unmatched. This CDR3 is built from 16 residues. The CDR3 reads CASSPMGAGGENIQYF. The CDR3 DNA is TGTGCCAGCAGCCCCATGGGGGCGGGAGGGGAAAACATTCAGTACTTC. The variable domain in full, with the rest retrieved from reference TRBV3-1 and TRBJ2-4, is DTAVSQTPKYLVTQMGNDKSIKCEQNLGHDTMYWYKQDSKKFLKIMFSYNNKELIINETVPNRFSPKSPDKAHLNLHINSLELGDSAVYFCASSPMGAGGENIQYFGAGTRLSVL.

This clonotype was seen repeatedly, ten times or more. The chain uses TRBV7-3 and TRBJ2-7, with D possibly being TRBD1 or TRBD2 (6 bases each). The length of the CDR3 is 17 residues. Germline CDR1 reads SGHTA; CDR2 reads FQGTGA. V was trimmed by 5 bases and J by 6 bases, leaving 26 bases between them. CDR3 residues: CASSPAGGPSIDCEQYF. For the CDR3, the DNA is TGTGCCAGCAGCCCGGCCGGGGGCCCTTCCATAGACTGCGAGCAGTACTTC.

This clonotype was seen repeatedly, ten times or more. CDR3: CASAYGTGKETQYF. CDR3 sequence (DNA): TGTGCTAGTGCCTACGGGACAGGGAAAGAGACCCAGTACTTC. This chain links TRBV12-5 with TRBJ2-5, with 9 bases fitting TRBD1. The V segment lost 7 bases and the J segment 3 bases; nucleotides outside the gene matches: 6. Per germline, CDR1 LGHNT and CDR2 FRNRAP. The CDR3 consists of 14 residues.

A few counts support this clonotype. The junction differs from germline at one of its ends, possibly a read error. The chain joins TRBV6-2 or TRBV6-3 to TRBJ2-3; D remains ambiguous. CDR3 length: 13 residues. Germline-derived CDR1 and CDR2 are MNHEY and SVGEGT. The CDR3 region has the DNA TGTGCCGGCAGTTACATAAGGGCTGATACGCAGTATTTT. This translates into CAGSYIRADTQYF.

This clonotype has only a few counts. This chain connects TRBV7-3 to TRBJ1-1; D ambiguous. The CDR3 contains 13 residues. Germline V gives CDR1 SGHTA, CDR2 FQGTGA. Between the trimmed V and J ends, which lost 1 base and 3 bases, there was a span of 6 bases. The CDR3 reads CASSLNPDTEAFF. CDR3 DNA sequence: TGTGCCAGCAGCTTAAACCCGGACACTGAAGCTTTCTTT. The full variable domain, completed using reference TRBV7-3 and TRBJ1-1, is GAGVSQTPSNKVTEKGKYVELRCDPISGHTALYWYRQSLGQGPEFLIYFQGTGAADDSGLPNDRFFAVRPEGSVSTLKIQRTERGDSAVYLCASSLNPDTEAFFGQGTRLTVV.

The chain couples TRBV2 to TRBJ1-6; the D is unclear. Germline V gene data show CDR1 as SNHLY and CDR2 as FYNNEI. The V gene lost 6 bases and the J gene lost 0 bases, with 6 bases spanning the gap. This CDR3 spans 14 amino acids. The CDR3 protein is CASRGSSYNSPLHF. CDR3 bases: TGTGCCAGCAGGGGAAGCTCCTATAATTCACCCCTCCACTTT.

This clonotype was detected ten times or more. The chain uses TRBV12-3 or TRBV12-4 and TRBJ1-1; TRBD1 agrees at 7 bases. The CDR3 runs to 16 residues. The J segment lost 4 bases and the V segment lost 6 bases, leaving 14 bases of the junction unmatched. The CDR3 coding sequence is TGTGCCAGCAGGGCCGGACAGGTGAGGCGTAGCACTGAAGCTTTCTTT. Protein product: CASRAGQVRRSTEAFF.

V and J are TRBV28 and TRBJ2-1; no clear D. Germline V gene lookup returns CDR1 MDHEN and CDR2 SYDVKM. This CDR3 is built from 12 residues. V lost 6 bases and J 5 bases, leaving 8 bases between the germline ends. The CDR3 nucleotides are TGTGCCAGCAGAACGGTGAACAATGAGCAGTTCTTC. Translated: CASRTVNNEQFF.

The genes are TRBV28 and TRBJ2-2, with 9 positions matching TRBD1. The CDR3 spans 15 residues. Trimming at V came to 10 bases and at J to 0 bases, leaving 6 bases not matched to a gene. Germline-derived CDR1 and CDR2 are MDHEN and SYDVKM. The CDR3, as DNA: TGTGCCACCGCACAGGGGGCGGCGAACACCGGGGAGCTGTTTTTT. Translated, it gives CATAQGAANTGELFF.

The table lists this clonotype with many counts. This CDR3 reads CASSPPGQKRALYTEAFF. The CDR3 coding sequence is TGTGCCAGCTCACCGCCGGGCCAGAAAAGGGCGTTGTACACTGAAGCTTTCTTT. J is TRBJ1-1 and V is TRBV18; D is uncertain. The V gene lost 3 bases and the J gene lost 3 bases, with 23 bases spanning the gap. The CDR3 covers 18 residues. Looked up from germline, CDR1 is KGHSH and CDR2 is LQKENI.

This clonotype has a handful of counts. The genes are TRBV6-2 or TRBV6-3 and TRBJ2-3; 10 nucleotides agree with TRBD2. The V gene's germline CDR1 is MNHEY and CDR2 SVGEGT. This CDR3 is built from 14 residues. V shed 7 bases, J shed 7 bases, and the junction held 8 bases outside the gene matches. The CDR3 sequence: CASKTSGRAHTQYF. Written as DNA, the CDR3 is TGTGCCAGCAAGACGAGCGGGAGGGCCCATACGCAGTATTTT.

This clonotype was counted many times. CDR3 nucleotides: TGCAGTGCTAGTTGGGCCATTAGCAATCAGCCCCAGCATTTT. It specifies CSASWAISNQPQHF. The chain uses TRBV20-1 and TRBJ1-5; D uncertain. CDR1 and CDR2 from the germline V gene are DFQATT and SNEGSKA (reference sequence). The CDR3 extends over 14 amino acids. Trimming cost V 3 bases and J 0 bases, with 9 bases left between them.

This sequence joins TRBV28 and TRBJ2-7; 10 bases map to TRBD2. The germline gives CDR1 MDHEN, CDR2 SYDVKM. V dropped 11 bases and J dropped 2; count of bases not matched to a gene: 6. This CDR3 comprises 13 residues. CDR3 in amino acids: CAGEREGTYEQYF. The CDR3 nucleotides read TGTGCCGGGGAGCGGGAGGGAACCTACGAGCAGTACTTC.